A single sample gave rise to the 27 T cell receptor beta chains below, sequenced in a study of cytomegalovirus exposure and HLA in healthy donors. The PCR employed 60 Vbeta primers together with 13 Jbeta primers. Generated by immunoSEQ multiplex PCR, the TCRdb table keeps only in-frame clones and is missing some. The sample has under 150,000 clones; roughly four fifths are singletons. Sequencing was done on a sample of PBMCs. These receptors came from a male donor in good health and CMV-seronegative.

The chain links TRBV13 to TRBJ2-5; D is possibly TRBD1 (5 bases). Germline V gives CDR1 PRHDT, CDR2 FYEKMQ (reference sequence). The CDR3 length is 12 residues. The germline V and J ends were trimmed by 4 bases and 5 bases, with 8 bases remaining between them. CDR3 residues: CASSSRAETQYF. DNA of the CDR3: TGTGCCAGCAGCTCCAGGGCGGAGACCCAGTACTTC.

This clone was observed a few times. CDR3 nucleotide sequence: TGTGCCAGCGGTGCCCGTCTAGATGGGTACAATGAGCAGTTCTTC. Its translation: CASGARLDGYNEQFF. The chain employs TRBV27 and TRBJ2-1; the D is unclear. The V and J ends lost 8 bases and 4 bases respectively, with 18 bases between them. The CDR3 covers 15 residues. Germline V CDR1 and CDR2: MNHEY, SMNVEV (reference sequence).

The genes are TRBV10-3 and TRBJ1-2; D might be TRBD1 (5 bases). Germline V gene data show CDR1 as ENHRY and CDR2 as SYGVKD. The CDR3 is made up of 17 amino acids. The V end lost 0 bases, the J end lost 0 bases, and 14 bases lay between the germline ends. In DNA, the CDR3 is TGTGCCATCAGTGAGTCAGGGGCAGGGCTAGCTAACTATGGCTACACCTTC. This translates into CAISESGAGLANYGYTF.

The chain links TRBV10-1 to TRBJ2-3; 9 bases are shared with TRBD1. The CDR3 covers 15 residues. The germline V gene encodes CDR1 WNHNN and CDR2 SYGVQD (reference sequence). After removal of 5 bases from V and 0 bases from J, the junction contained 3 bases not matched to a gene. CDR3 in amino acids: CASSRTGASTDTQYF. The CDR3 DNA follows: TGCGCCAGCAGTCGGACAGGGGCGAGCACAGATACGCAGTATTTT.

As concerns this clone: Its ends do not fully match the called genes, so a read error is possible. The chain carries TRBV29-1 and TRBJ2-4; D perhaps matches TRBD2 (5 bases). CDR1 and CDR2 (germline): SQVTM, ANQGSEA. The CDR3 consists of 11 residues. The CDR3 DNA sequence: TGCAGCGTTGAAAGTCTTGGCGGGCCCCACTTC. Translating it yields CSVESLGGPHF.

CDR3 bases: TGTGCCAGTAGTATAGGGGTAGCGGGATCGACAGATACGCAGTATTTT. Translation gives CASSIGVAGSTDTQYF. The V and J genes are TRBV19 and TRBJ2-3, with TRBD2 identical over 8 bases. Per germline, CDR1 LNHDA and CDR2 SQIVND (reference sequence). This CDR3 contains 16 residues. The V segment lost 1 base and the J segment 3 bases; nucleotides outside the gene matches: 6.

The chain is built from TRBV5-1 and TRBJ2-2, with no clear D. The V end lost 4 bases, the J end lost 1 base, and 11 bases lay between the germline ends. CDR1 is SGHRS, CDR2 YFSETQ, per germline. CDR3 length equals 15 residues. The CDR3 DNA sequence: TGCGCCAGCAGCATTGATGCAGGGAACACCGGGGAGCTGTTTTTT. It encodes CASSIDAGNTGELFF.

The chain is built from TRBV7-6 and TRBJ2-5, with 8 bases lining up with TRBD2. The J call is uncertain, as TRBJ2-7 better fits the DNA end. Germline lookup yields CDR1 SGHVS and CDR2 FNYEAQ. The CDR3 runs 15 residues. CDR3 in amino acids: CASSPLREGLFEQYF. CDR3 DNA sequence: TGTGCCAGCAGCCCACTACGGGAGGGCCTATTCGAGCAGTACTTC.

The gene calls are TRBV11-2 and TRBJ2-7, with TRBD2 matching 10 bases. Germline V gene sequence: CDR1 SGHAT, CDR2 FQNNGV. The length of the CDR3 is 16 residues. V lost 4 bases to trimming and J lost 4 bases; unmatched junction nucleotides: 10. CDR3 DNA sequence: TGTGCCAGCAGCTCTCTGGGAGCGGGAGGGCCATACGAGCAGTACTTC. Amino acids: CASSSLGAGGPYEQYF.

The chain combines TRBV19 with TRBJ2-1, with D possibly being TRBD1 (6 bases). V dropped 6 bases and J dropped 2 bases, with 17 bases sitting between them. The CDR3 length is 16 residues. The V gene's germline CDR1 is LNHDA and CDR2 SQIVND (reference sequence). CDR3: CASRETGQRTYNEQFF. The CDR3 nucleotides read TGTGCCAGTAGGGAGACAGGACAACGAACCTACAATGAGCAGTTCTTC.

The CDR3 region is CASSPQDSRNEKLFF. For the CDR3, the DNA is TGTGCCAGCAGCCCCCAGGACAGCCGTAATGAAAAACTGTTTTTT. The V and J genes are TRBV4-2 and TRBJ1-4; D is perhaps TRBD1 (6 bases). This CDR3 contains 15 residues. Per the germline V gene, CDR1 is LGHNA and CDR2 is YNFKEQ. Trimming removed 4 bases from V and 4 bases from J, with 13 bases in between.

The rearrangement uses TRBV29-1 and TRBJ2-1, with 12 bases lining up with TRBD2. This CDR3 comprises 16 residues. Germline loops: CDR1 SQVTM, CDR2 ANQGSEA. V lost 4 bases to trimming and J lost 6 bases; unmatched junction nucleotides: 10. CDR3 DNA sequence: TGCAGCGTTGGCCTAGCGGGAGGGGTAACAGGCAATGAGCAGTTCTTC. Translating gives CSVGLAGGVTGNEQFF.

This chain connects TRBV6-1 to TRBJ2-7; D perhaps matches TRBD1 (5 bases). V lost 3 bases and J lost 3, with 15 bases in between. From germline, CDR1 is MNHNS and CDR2 SASEGT. The CDR3 covers 15 residues. In DNA, the CDR3 is TGTGCCAGCAGTGAGGGGCGGCCAGGGATCTACGAGCAGTACTTC. It codes for CASSEGRPGIYEQYF.

The CDR3 loop is CASSSPSETGELFF. The CDR3 region has the DNA TGTGCCAGCAGTTCTCCCTCCGAGACCGGGGAGCTGTTTTTT. The chain carries TRBV28 and TRBJ2-2; D is unclear. CDR3 length: 14 amino acids. Germline V gives CDR1 MDHEN, CDR2 SYDVKM. V lost 4 bases, J lost 5 bases, and 11 bases lay in between.

The chain joins TRBV4-3 to TRBJ1-2, with 11 bases aligning to TRBD1. This CDR3 comprises 17 residues. J gave up 7 bases and V 4 bases, and 14 bases lay outside the gene matches. Germline V gene lookup returns CDR1 LGHNA and CDR2 YSLEER. The CDR3 protein is CASSPVRTGGLQCGYTF. Here the CDR3 DNA reads TGCGCCAGCAGCCCCGTCCGGACAGGGGGCCTCCAGTGTGGCTACACCTTC.

This chain uses TRBV6-1 with TRBJ1-1; the D gene is possibly TRBD1 (5 bases). The CDR3 extends over 16 amino acids. Germline assignment: CDR1 MNHNS and CDR2 SASEGT. The V and J ends lost 1 base and 4 bases respectively, with 16 bases between them. The CDR3 bases are TGTGCCAGCAGTGAAGGTTGGGGGGGGAAGAGCACTGAAGCTTTCTTT. Protein sequence: CASSEGWGGKSTEAFF.

This chain joins TRBV7-2 and TRBJ2-1; D may be TRBD2 (5 bases). CDR1 is SGHTA and CDR2 is FQGNSA in the germline V gene. Trimming pared 8 bases from V and 4 bases from J, leaving 9 bases between. The CDR3 runs to 12 residues. The CDR3 spells CASLEVYNEQFF. CDR3 coding DNA: TGTGCCAGCTTGGAGGTTTACAATGAGCAGTTCTTC.

The J gene is TRBJ2-5, the V gene TRBV2, with 7 nucleotides matching TRBD2. Germline CDR1 SNHLY, CDR2 FYNNEI. The length of the CDR3 is 14 residues. V trimming: 3 bases; J trimming: 7 bases; junction bases outside the gene matches: 8. CDR3 in amino acids: CASSDRGRDGTQYF. The CDR3 bases are TGTGCCAGCAGTGACCGTGGGAGGGACGGGACCCAGTACTTC.

This clone was detected only a few times. The chain carries TRBV29-1 and TRBJ2-5; no clear D. Germline V gene data show CDR1 as SQVTM and CDR2 as ANQGSEA. V lost 3 bases to trimming and J lost 2 bases, with 7 bases between them. The CDR3 extends over 12 amino acids. CDR3 protein: CSVDGAQETQYF. DNA for the CDR3: TGCAGCGTTGATGGAGCTCAAGAGACCCAGTACTTC.

The rearrangement uses TRBV6-5 and TRBJ2-1, with D uncertain. Trimming stripped 7 bases from V and 9 bases from J, with 10 bases between. Germline CDR1 is MNHEY and CDR2 is SVGAGI. The CDR3 has 11 amino acids. Here the CDR3 DNA reads TGTGCCAGCAATACCGGGTTTGAGCAGTTCTTC. Translating gives CASNTGFEQFF.

This clone came up a few times. The chain combines TRBV7-8 with TRBJ1-2; TRBD1 matches 7 bases. The CDR3 length is 16 residues. The J segment lost 5 bases and the V segment lost 5 bases, leaving 14 bases of the junction unmatched. Germline V lookup: CDR1 SGHVS, CDR2 FQNEAQ. CDR3 sequence reads: CASSLGQGGAGYGYTF. As DNA, the CDR3 is TGTGCCAGCAGCCTTGGCCAAGGGGGCGCGGGATATGGCTACACCTTC.

The chain joins TRBV6-6 to TRBJ2-2; tentative D call: TRBD1 (6 bases). Trimming took off 7 bases at V and 5 bases at J, with 20 bases between the two ends. Germline loops: CDR1 MNHNY, CDR2 SVGAGI (reference sequence). CDR3 length: 16 residues. In nucleotides, the CDR3 is TGTGCCAGCAACCCCCACGACAGGATAGGTACCGGGGAGCTGTTTTTT. It is translated as CASNPHDRIGTGELFF.

V usage is TRBV27 and J usage is TRBJ1-4; TRBD1 matches 9 bases. V lost 4 bases and J lost 5; bases outside the gene matches: 8. The CDR3 has 16 residues. Germline V lookup: CDR1 MNHEY, CDR2 SMNVEV (reference sequence). The CDR3 nucleotides read TGTGCCAGCAGTTACGGCCGGGGGACAGGGAATGAAAAACTGTTTTTT. Its protein product is CASSYGRGTGNEKLFF.

This clone appeared once. In DNA, the CDR3 is TGCAGCGTTGAAGCCGGGACTACCGGCGGGACCCAGTACTTC. Translating gives CSVEAGTTGGTQYF. The gene calls are TRBV29-1 and TRBJ2-5, with TRBD2 matching over 7 bases. The CDR3 length is 14 residues. Per the germline V gene, CDR1 is SQVTM and CDR2 is ANQGSEA. The ends lost 1 base at V and 7 bases at J; junction bases unmatched: 9.

The chain has TRBV27 and TRBJ2-7, with D possibly matching TRBD2 (6 bases). Deletions cut 0 bases from V and 0 bases from J, with 9 bases between. CDR1 and CDR2 from the germline V gene are MNHEY and SMNVEV (reference sequence). The length of the CDR3 is 15 residues. The CDR3 DNA reads TGTGCCAGCAGTTTATCGGGGACTGTCTCCTACGAGCAGTACTTC. Translating gives CASSLSGTVSYEQYF.

This chain uses TRBV27 with TRBJ1-4; 7 nucleotides match TRBD1. Germline CDR1 is MNHEY and CDR2 is SMNVEV (reference sequence). Germline trimming cut 6 bases from V and 8 bases from J; bases unmatched to any gene: 9. The CDR3 has 14 residues. The CDR3 nucleotides read TGTGCCAGCAGCTCCACAGGGGCAGGGGAAAAACTGTTTTTT. It translates to CASSSTGAGEKLFF. The full variable domain, its missing parts supplied by reference TRBV27 and TRBJ1-4, is EAQVTQNPRYLITVTGKKLTVTCSQNMNHEYMSWYRQDPGLGLRQIYYSMNVEVTDKGDVPEGYKVSRKEKRNFPLILESPSPNQTSLYFCASSSTGAGEKLFFGSGTQLSVL.

The chain couples TRBV28 to TRBJ2-7, with 9 bases that match TRBD1. The CDR3 runs 16 residues. J lost 0 bases, V lost 7 bases, and 10 bases had no gene match. Germline CDR1 and CDR2: MDHEN and SYDVKM. The CDR3 loop is CASMGPGTGSSYEQYF. Written as DNA, the CDR3 is TGTGCCAGCATGGGCCCCGGGACAGGGAGCTCCTACGAGCAGTACTTC.